Listed below are T cell receptor beta chains from one sample, sequenced in a study of blood T cell repertoires in COVID-19. Clones were sequenced by immunoSEQ multiplex PCR, and TCRdb holds only the in-frame ones, with some missing. The table has 150,000 to 200,000 clones, about nine tenths seen once. Sequenced input: peripheral blood. These receptors all stem from a woman in her sixties with COVID-19, enrolled during active disease. The CDR3 runs from the conserved cysteine through the conserved F or W. Fields, in order: clone size, V gene, J gene, D gene, CDR3 protein, CDR3 DNA. The D gene is left open where the match is weak. A row's size may be missing; if present it is once, few, many or a size class.

clone size: once
V gene: TRBV19
J gene: TRBJ1-2
D gene: NA
CDR3 protein: CASTPGGRLGYGYTF
CDR3 DNA: TGTGCCAGTACCCCCGGCGGAAGGTTAGGCTATGGCTACACCTTC

clone size: NA
V gene: TRBV7-2
J gene: TRBJ2-1
D gene: TRBD2
CDR3 protein: CASSLVGTSPYNEQFF
CDR3 DNA: TGTGCCAGCAGCTTAGTCGGGACTAGTCCCTACAATGAGCAGTTCTTC

clone size: few
V gene: TRBV19
J gene: TRBJ1-3
D gene: NA
CDR3 protein: CASRRAGGLEGNTIYF
CDR3 DNA: TGTGCCAGTAGGAGGGCGGGAGGGTTAGAAGGAAACACCATATATTTT

clone size: few
V gene: TRBV24-1
J gene: TRBJ2-7
D gene: TRBD2
CDR3 protein: CATSDSSGLAGINYEQYF
CDR3 DNA: TGTGCCACCAGTGACTCTTCCGGACTAGCGGGAATAAACTACGAGCAGTACTTC

clone size: NA
V gene: TRBV7-2
J gene: TRBJ2-6
D gene: TRBD2
CDR3 protein: CASSLVSGGSGANVLTF
CDR3 DNA: TGTGCCAGCAGCTTAGTCTCGGGGGGCTCTGGGGCCAACGTCCTGACTTTC

clone size: NA
V gene: TRBV28
J gene: TRBJ2-7
D gene: TRBD1
CDR3 protein: CASSPAGQGADEQYF
CDR3 DNA: TGTGCCAGCAGTCCCGCGGGACAGGGGGCGGATGAGCAGTACTTC

clone size: NA
V gene: TRBV6-5
J gene: TRBJ1-5
D gene: NA
CDR3 protein: CASSYDRRSQPQHF
CDR3 DNA: TGTGCCAGCAGTTACGACAGAAGAAGTCAGCCCCAGCATTTT

clone size: NA
V gene: TRBV13
J gene: TRBJ2-7
D gene: TRBD2
CDR3 protein: CASSPGGTRRYEQYF
CDR3 DNA: TGTGCCAGCAGCCCCGGGGGGACCCGACGGTACGAGCAGTACTTC

clone size: NA
V gene: TRBV10-2
J gene: TRBJ2-7
D gene: TRBD1
CDR3 protein: CASRTGRNYEQYF
CDR3 DNA: TGCGCCAGTAGGACAGGGAGAAACTACGAGCAGTACTTC

clone size: NA
V gene: TRBV10-3
J gene: TRBJ1-5
D gene: NA
CDR3 protein: CAAKGDSNQPQHF
CDR3 DNA: TGTGCCGCGAAAGGGGATAGCAATCAGCCCCAGCATTTT

clone size: NA
V gene: TRBV15
J gene: TRBJ1-1
D gene: NA
CDR3 protein: CATSRLPAGLTEAFF
CDR3 DNA: TGTGCCACCAGCAGGTTACCGGCGGGGCTCACTGAAGCTTTCTTT

clone size: NA
V gene: TRBV20-1
J gene: TRBJ2-7
D gene: NA
CDR3 protein: CSAGTGYEQYF
CDR3 DNA: TGCAGTGCTGGTACAGGCTACGAGCAGTACTTC

clone size: NA
V gene: TRBV27
J gene: TRBJ1-2
D gene: NA
CDR3 protein: CASSFGGNYGYTF
CDR3 DNA: TGTGCCAGCAGTTTCGGGGGAAACTATGGCTACACCTTC

clone size: NA
V gene: TRBV6-2/TRBV6-3
J gene: TRBJ2-7
D gene: TRBD1
CDR3 protein: CASSYAGGYEQYF
CDR3 DNA: TGTGCCAGCAGTTACGCAGGGGGCTACGAGCAGTACTTC

clone size: NA
V gene: TRBV19
J gene: TRBJ2-1
D gene: TRBD2
CDR3 protein: CASSIGGGRAYNEQFF
CDR3 DNA: TGTGCCAGTAGTATAGGAGGCGGGAGGGCCTACAATGAGCAGTTCTTC

clone size: few
V gene: TRBV7-9
J gene: TRBJ2-7
D gene: TRBD1
CDR3 protein: CASSFGTGYHEQYF
CDR3 DNA: TGTGCCAGCAGCTTTGGGACAGGGTACCACGAGCAGTACTTC

clone size: NA
V gene: TRBV7-9
J gene: TRBJ2-7
D gene: NA
CDR3 protein: CASSQGFEQYF
CDR3 DNA: TGTGCCAGCAGCCAGGGTTTCGAGCAGTACTTC

clone size: few
V gene: TRBV9
J gene: TRBJ2-3
D gene: NA
CDR3 protein: CASSPRPSSGTDTQYF
CDR3 DNA: TGTGCCAGCAGCCCCCGTCCCTCTAGCGGCACAGATACGCAGTATTTT

clone size: NA
V gene: TRBV5-1
J gene: TRBJ1-1
D gene: TRBD1
CDR3 protein: CASSRGQGNTEAFF
CDR3 DNA: TGCGCCAGCAGCAGAGGACAGGGGAACACTGAAGCTTTCTTT

clone size: NA
V gene: TRBV30
J gene: TRBJ2-7
D gene: TRBD2
CDR3 protein: CAWSRVREGFYEQYF
CDR3 DNA: TGTGCCTGGAGCCGGGTCCGGGAGGGCTTCTACGAGCAGTACTTC

clone size: few
V gene: TRBV5-1
J gene: TRBJ1-1
D gene: TRBD1
CDR3 protein: CASSLAGGNTEAFF
CDR3 DNA: TGCGCCAGCAGCTTGGCAGGGGGGAACACTGAAGCTTTCTTT

clone size: NA
V gene: TRBV28
J gene: TRBJ1-3
D gene: NA
CDR3 protein: CASSPPRPGNTIYF
CDR3 DNA: TGTGCCAGCAGTCCCCCGCGCCCGGGAAACACCATATATTTT

clone size: NA
V gene: TRBV18
J gene: TRBJ2-5
D gene: TRBD1
CDR3 protein: CASSPERTGGMETQYF
CDR3 DNA: TGTGCCAGCTCACCAGAGAGGACAGGGGGAATGGAGACCCAGTACTTC

clone size: few
V gene: TRBV27
J gene: TRBJ1-2
D gene: NA
CDR3 protein: CASSPSPQFRDGYTF
CDR3 DNA: TGTGCCAGCAGTCCCTCCCCCCAGTTCAGGGATGGCTACACCTTC

clone size: NA
V gene: TRBV19
J gene: TRBJ1-1
D gene: NA
CDR3 protein: CASSAPGEAGSAFF
CDR3 DNA: TGTGCCAGTAGTGCCCCGGGGGAAGCGGGATCGGCTTTCTTT

clone size: NA
V gene: TRBV6-5
J gene: TRBJ2-7
D gene: TRBD2
CDR3 protein: CASRGYGGGYEQYF
CDR3 DNA: TGTGCCAGCAGGGGTTATGGCGGGGGCTACGAGCAGTACTTC

clone size: NA
V gene: TRBV7-9
J gene: TRBJ2-7
D gene: NA
CDR3 protein: CASSPAAGFNYEQYF
CDR3 DNA: TGTGCCAGCAGCCCAGCGGCGGGGTTCAACTACGAGCAGTACTTC

clone size: NA
V gene: TRBV7-8
J gene: TRBJ2-5
D gene: NA
CDR3 protein: CASIKGGARETQYF
CDR3 DNA: TGCGCTTCTATCAAGGGAGGAGCAAGAGAGACCCAGTACTTC

clone size: NA
V gene: TRBV30
J gene: TRBJ1-5
D gene: NA
CDR3 protein: CAWSDEALGNQPQHF
CDR3 DNA: TGTGCCTGGAGTGATGAAGCGTTGGGCAATCAGCCCCAGCATTTT

clone size: NA
V gene: TRBV28
J gene: TRBJ2-1
D gene: NA
CDR3 protein: CASSPPVTSSYNEQFF
CDR3 DNA: TGTGCCAGCAGTCCACCCGTGACTAGCTCCTACAATGAGCAGTTCTTC

clone size: NA
V gene: TRBV11-2
J gene: TRBJ1-1
D gene: NA
CDR3 protein: CASSLDTNGVPEAFF
CDR3 DNA: TGTGCCAGCAGCTTAGATACAAACGGGGTCCCTGAAGCTTTCTTT

clone size: NA
V gene: TRBV9
J gene: TRBJ2-7
D gene: NA
CDR3 protein: CASGAYAVSYEQYF
CDR3 DNA: TGTGCCAGCGGAGCATATGCAGTCTCCTACGAGCAGTACTTC

clone size: NA
V gene: TRBV9
J gene: TRBJ2-1
D gene: NA
CDR3 protein: CASSVVNDRSSYNEQFF
CDR3 DNA: TGTGCCAGCAGCGTAGTTAATGACAGGAGCTCCTACAATGAGCAGTTCTTC

clone size: NA
V gene: TRBV27
J gene: TRBJ2-2
D gene: NA
CDR3 protein: CASSSTGNPGELFF
CDR3 DNA: TGTGCCAGCAGCTCTACAGGGAACCCCGGGGAGCTGTTTTTT

clone size: few
V gene: TRBV15
J gene: TRBJ2-1
D gene: TRBD2
CDR3 protein: CATSTRLANEQFF
CDR3 DNA: TGTGCCACCAGCACCAGACTAGCCAATGAGCAGTTCTTC

clone size: once
V gene: TRBV5-4
J gene: TRBJ1-2
D gene: NA
CDR3 protein: CASSLGAGLAGYTF
CDR3 DNA: TGTGCCAGCAGCTTGGGAGCGGGGCTAGCCGGCTACACCTTC

clone size: NA
V gene: TRBV5-1
J gene: TRBJ2-3
D gene: NA
CDR3 protein: CASLVEPSTDTQYF
CDR3 DNA: TGCGCCAGCCTCGTAGAGCCGAGCACAGATACGCAGTATTTT

clone size: once
V gene: TRBV11-2
J gene: TRBJ2-2
D gene: NA
CDR3 protein: CASSLGAGNTGELFF
CDR3 DNA: TGTGCCAGCAGCTTAGGTGCCGGGAACACCGGGGAGCTGTTTTTT

clone size: NA
V gene: TRBV7-9
J gene: TRBJ2-3
D gene: NA
CDR3 protein: CASRYSDSTDTQYF
CDR3 DNA: TGTGCCAGCAGGTATAGCGACAGCACAGATACGCAGTATTTT

clone size: NA
V gene: TRBV4-2
J gene: TRBJ2-3
D gene: TRBD2
CDR3 protein: CASSQTSGSTDTQYF
CDR3 DNA: TGTGCCAGCAGCCAAACTAGCGGCAGCACAGATACGCAGTATTTT

clone size: NA
V gene: TRBV19
J gene: TRBJ1-1
D gene: NA
CDR3 protein: CAVSKGTEAFF
CDR3 DNA: TGTGCCGTATCCAAGGGGACTGAAGCTTTCTTT